These 24 T cell receptor beta chains came from one sample sequenced in a study of T cell responses to AZD1222 COVID-19 vaccine. Sequencing was performed with immunoSEQ multiplex PCR; in TCRdb, only in-frame clones are kept and a portion is missing. Altogether 84,000 or so clones are present, about 85% being singletons, with the ten largest covering about 1.6%. This sample comprised peripheral blood, obtained on day 0 of AZD1222 vaccination. The source is an adult in good health.

The CDR3 DNA is TGTGCCAGCAGCTTTGCAGGGGGCAGTGGCTACACCTTC. Encoded protein: CASSFAGGSGYTF. V usage is TRBV7-3 and J usage is TRBJ1-2, with 8 bases matching TRBD1. Unmatched junction bases numbered 4, after V lost 3 bases and J lost 7 bases. The CDR3 has 13 residues. CDR1 is SGHTA, CDR2 FQGTGA, per germline.

The chain links TRBV2 to TRBJ1-1, with a tentative D call TRBD1 (5 bases). Looked up from germline, CDR1 is SNHLY and CDR2 is FYNNEI. Trimming pared 7 bases from V and 2 bases from J, leaving 14 bases between. The CDR3 spans 14 residues. The CDR3 DNA sequence: TGTGCCAGCAAGGAGGGACTCCTTAACACTGAAGCTTTCTTT. Encoded protein: CASKEGLLNTEAFF.

The chain uses TRBV15 and TRBJ1-4; D remains ambiguous. Trimming pared 0 bases from V and 4 bases from J, leaving 21 bases between. The CDR3 length is 19 residues. In germline, CDR1 is LNHNV, CDR2 YYDKDF (reference sequence). The CDR3 DNA is TGTGCCACCAGCAGAGAAGGCAGAAGGGTTGGAGCCGGTAATGAAAAACTGTTTTTT. Its translation: CATSREGRRVGAGNEKLFF. The entire variable domain, with the rest obtained from reference TRBV15 and TRBJ1-4, is as follows: DAMVIQNPRYQVTQFGKPVTLSCSQTLNHNVMYWYQQKSSQAPKLLFHYYDKDFNNEADTPDNFQSRRPNTSFCFLDIRSPGLGDTAMYLCATSREGRRVGAGNEKLFFGSGTQLSVL.

This clone was counted once. The chain couples TRBV7-2 to TRBJ1-1; TRBD1 is a possible D gene (5 bases). From germline, CDR1 is SGHTA and CDR2 FQGNSA. This CDR3 is 15 amino acids long. Trimming cost V 5 bases and J 2 bases, with 15 bases left between them. The CDR3 coding sequence is TGTGCCAGCAGCAGGGACTCTAATATAAACACTGAAGCTTTCTTT. Protein product: CASSRDSNINTEAFF.

The rearrangement joins TRBV19 to TRBJ1-1; TRBD1 is a possible D gene (5 bases). V gave up 1 base and J gave up 0 bases, with 9 bases separating them. The CDR3 is 15 residues long. CDR1 is LNHDA, CDR2 SQIVND, per germline (reference sequence). In DNA, the CDR3 is TGTGCCAGTAGTATAGCGGGCAGGGTGAACACTGAAGCTTTCTTT. Amino acids: CASSIAGRVNTEAFF. Complete variable domain (other parts from reference TRBV19 and TRBJ1-1): DGGITQSPKYLFRKEGQNVTLSCEQNLNHDAMYWYRQDPGQGLRLIYYSQIVNDFQKGDIAEGYSVSREKKESFPLTVTSAQKNPTAFYLCASSIAGRVNTEAFFGQGTRLTVV.

The rearrangement joins TRBV6-2 or TRBV6-3 to TRBJ1-2; TRBD1 is a possible D gene (6 bases). Germline CDR1 and CDR2: MNHEY and SVGEGT. V was clipped by 2 bases and J by 6 bases, with 13 bases between them. This CDR3 spans 14 amino acids. The CDR3 bases are TGTGCCAGCAGTTACCCACCACAGGGCAATGGCTACACCTTC. Protein product: CASSYPPQGNGYTF.

This clone has just one count. The chain is built from TRBV29-1 and TRBJ1-2; no firm D call. Germline lookup yields CDR1 SQVTM and CDR2 ANQGSEA. The V gene lost 1 base and the J gene lost 4 bases, with 4 bases spanning the gap. This CDR3 spans 11 amino acids. This chain's CDR3 is CSVEVGYGYTF. DNA for the CDR3: TGCAGCGTTGAAGTGGGCTATGGCTACACCTTC. The complete variable domain, with remaining parts taken from reference TRBV29-1 and TRBJ1-2, reads SAVISQKPSRDICQRGTSLTIQCQVDSQVTMMFWYRQQPGQSLTLIATANQGSEATYESGFVIDKFPISRPNLTFSTLTVSNMSPEDSSIYLCSVEVGYGYTFGSGTRLTVV.

The chain employs TRBV27 and TRBJ1-1; D is unclear. The CDR3 consists of 15 residues. The V end lost 3 bases, the J end lost 4 bases, and 15 bases lay between the germline ends. From germline, CDR1 is MNHEY and CDR2 SMNVEV (reference sequence). CDR3 region: CASSLAGGVATEAFF. As DNA, the CDR3 is TGTGCCAGCAGTTTGGCAGGTGGGGTGGCCACTGAAGCTTTCTTT.

The CDR3 here is CASSQVPKTAGELFF. In nucleotides, the CDR3 is TGTGCCAGCAGCCAAGTTCCTAAGACGGCCGGGGAGCTGTTTTTT. The chain couples TRBV4-2 to TRBJ2-2; D remains unclear. The CDR3 covers 15 residues. Looked up from germline, CDR1 is LGHNA and CDR2 is YNFKEQ. Trimming shortened V by 1 base and J by 6 bases, and 12 bases separated the two germline ends.

This chain links TRBV11-2 with TRBJ2-1; the match to TRBD2 covers 10 bases. The CDR3 consists of 15 residues. Germline V gene lookup returns CDR1 SGHAT and CDR2 FQNNGV. V trimming: 6 bases; J trimming: 12 bases; junction bases outside the gene matches: 14. The chain's CDR3 is CASSPGWASGSGQFF. For the CDR3, the DNA is TGTGCCAGCAGTCCCGGCTGGGCTAGCGGGAGTGGGCAGTTCTTC.

The chain recombines TRBV27 with TRBJ1-5, with D hard to call. The length of the CDR3 is 17 residues. Germline V lookup: CDR1 MNHEY, CDR2 SMNVEV (reference sequence). V was cut by 6 bases and J by 1 base, with 19 bases left in between. CDR3 in DNA: TGTGCCAGCAGGAGAGAAGGCGGAGGGATGAGCAATCAGCCCCAGCATTTT. Protein product: CASRREGGGMSNQPQHF.

V is TRBV7-9 and J is TRBJ2-5, with TRBD2 identical over 10 bases. Germline-derived CDR1 and CDR2 are SEHNR and FQNEAQ (reference sequence). The ends lost 2 bases at V and 6 bases at J; junction bases unmatched: 3. CDR3 length equals 14 residues. The CDR3 bases are TGTGCCAGCAGCTTACTAGCGGGAGAAAAGACCCAGTACTTC. Translating it yields CASSLLAGEKTQYF.

V usage is TRBV18 and J usage is TRBJ2-1; D assignment may be TRBD1 or TRBD2 (5 bases each). Germline CDR1 and CDR2: KGHSH and LQKENI. Trimming left V 1 base short and J 0 bases short, with 7 bases between. There are 15 residues in the CDR3. CDR3 protein: CASSPRGSSYNEQFF. The CDR3 DNA reads TGTGCCAGCTCACCACGGGGGAGCTCCTACAATGAGCAGTTCTTC.

The V call is TRBV10-3, the J call TRBJ2-3, with D unclear. Germline CDR1 is ENHRY and CDR2 is SYGVKD. The V end lost 7 bases, the J end lost 4 bases, and 6 bases lay between the germline ends. This CDR3 has 11 amino acids. The CDR3 DNA reads TGTGCCATCATGAAAGCAGATACGCAGTATTTT. This gives the protein CAIMKADTQYF.

The chain has TRBV6-5 and TRBJ1-5; D unclear. V was trimmed by 0 bases and J by 1 base, leaving 7 bases between them. Germline loops: CDR1 MNHEY, CDR2 SVGAGI. This CDR3 comprises 15 residues. CDR3: CASSYSGLSNQPQHF. In nucleotides, the CDR3 is TGTGCCAGCAGTTACTCAGGGTTGAGCAATCAGCCCCAGCATTTT.

This sequence joins TRBV2 and TRBJ2-5; 7 positions agree with TRBD1. Germline lookup yields CDR1 SNHLY and CDR2 FYNNEI. The ends lost 9 bases at V and 4 bases at J; junction bases unmatched: 8. CDR3 size: 13 residues. The CDR3 DNA reads as TGTGCCAGACGTCGACAGGGACCAGAGACCCAGTACTTC. It encodes CARRRQGPETQYF.

This chain connects TRBV6-2 or TRBV6-3 to TRBJ1-1; 7 bases are a match to TRBD1. In germline, CDR1 is MNHEY, CDR2 SVGEGT. V trimming: 5 bases; J trimming: 3 bases; junction bases outside the gene matches: 6. The CDR3 is 14 residues long. The CDR3 region is CASSVQGGYTEAFF. In DNA form, the CDR3 reads TGTGCCAGCAGTGTTCAGGGGGGGTACACTGAAGCTTTCTTT.

The sample holds a few counts of this clone. The chain combines TRBV9 with TRBJ1-4; no clear D gene. Germline lookup yields CDR1 SGDLS and CDR2 YYNGEE. CDR3 length: 15 residues. Trimming pared 5 bases from V and 8 bases from J, leaving 19 bases between. The DNA for the CDR3 is TGTGCCAGCAGTCCCGACCCGGCCCCCGTGGAAAAACTGTTTTTT. Its protein product is CASSPDPAPVEKLFF.

This chain joins TRBV27 and TRBJ1-2; 9 bases fit TRBD1. The trim removed 6 bases at V and 4 bases at J, leaving 3 bases unmatched. The CDR3 has 13 amino acids. Per germline, CDR1 MNHEY and CDR2 SMNVEV (reference sequence). CDR3 sequence: CASRTGGTYGYTF. In nucleotides, the CDR3 is TGTGCCAGCAGGACAGGGGGAACCTATGGCTACACCTTC.

The chain carries TRBV9 and TRBJ1-2, with 10 bases matching TRBD1. CDR3 length equals 15 residues. Germline V CDR1 and CDR2: SGDLS, YYNGEE. V dropped 4 bases and J dropped 6; count of bases not matched to a gene: 9. CDR3 amino acids: CASSLSTGTGDGYTF. CDR3 coding DNA: TGTGCCAGCAGCCTCAGCACCGGGACAGGGGATGGCTACACCTTC.

V is TRBV7-2 and J is TRBJ2-5; 7 nucleotides align to TRBD1. The germline V gene encodes CDR1 SGHTA and CDR2 FQGNSA. V shed 5 bases, J shed 3 bases, and the junction held 6 bases outside the gene matches. CDR3 length equals 14 residues. The CDR3 nucleotides are TGTGCCAGCAGCCCGACAGGGAGTAAAGAGACCCAGTACTTC. It codes for CASSPTGSKETQYF.

V is TRBV30 and J is TRBJ1-6; D call uncertain. Germline lookup yields CDR1 GTSNPN and CDR2 SVGIG (reference sequence). The CDR3 is made up of 13 amino acids. Trimming removed 2 bases at V and 7 bases at J, with 9 bases between. The CDR3 spells CAWSRLGNSPLHF. CDR3 nucleotides: TGTGCCTGGAGTAGGCTCGGGAATTCACCCCTCCACTTT.

Concerning this clone: The same CDR3 arises from other DNA sequences in this sample as well. The gene calls are TRBV5-1 and TRBJ2-7; maybe TRBD1 (5 bases). V lost 3 bases to trimming and J lost 3 bases, with 7 bases between them. The length of the CDR3 is 12 residues. Per the germline V gene, CDR1 is SGHRS and CDR2 is YFSETQ. The CDR3 spells CASSSQGYEQYF. CDR3 DNA: TGCGCCAGCAGCTCTCAGGGCTACGAGCAGTACTTC.

The chain links TRBV18 to TRBJ1-2, with a tentative D call TRBD1 (5 bases). V gave up 0 bases and J gave up 6 bases, with 11 bases separating them. The germline CDR1 and CDR2 sequences are KGHSH and LQKENI. The CDR3 extends over 14 amino acids. The CDR3 here is CASSPPTRAHGYTF. CDR3 coding DNA: TGTGCCAGCTCACCACCGACCAGGGCCCATGGCTACACCTTC. The whole variable domain, filled in from reference TRBV18 and TRBJ1-2, reads NAGVMQNPRHLVRRRGQEARLRCSPMKGHSHVYWYRQLPEEGLKFMVYLQKENIIDESGMPKERFSAEFPKEGPSILRIQQVVRGDSAAYFCASSPPTRAHGYTFGSGTRLTVV.